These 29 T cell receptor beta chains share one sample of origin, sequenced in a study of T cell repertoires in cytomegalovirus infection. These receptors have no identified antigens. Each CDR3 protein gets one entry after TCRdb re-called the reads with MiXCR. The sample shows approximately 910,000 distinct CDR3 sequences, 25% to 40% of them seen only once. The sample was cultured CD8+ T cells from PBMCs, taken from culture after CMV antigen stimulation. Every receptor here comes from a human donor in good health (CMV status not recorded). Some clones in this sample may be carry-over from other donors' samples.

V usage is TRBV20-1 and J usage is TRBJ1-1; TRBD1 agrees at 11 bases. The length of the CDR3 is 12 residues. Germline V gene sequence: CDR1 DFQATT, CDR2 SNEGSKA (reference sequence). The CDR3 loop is CSGDRGGTEAFF. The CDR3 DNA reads TGCAGCGGGGACAGGGGGGGGACTGAAGCTTTCTTT.

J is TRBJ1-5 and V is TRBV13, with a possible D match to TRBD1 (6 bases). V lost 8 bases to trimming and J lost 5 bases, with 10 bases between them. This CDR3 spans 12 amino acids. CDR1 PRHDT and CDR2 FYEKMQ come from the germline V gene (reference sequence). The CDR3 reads CASGEGDQPQHF. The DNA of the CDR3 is TGTGCCAGCGGAGAGGGGGATCAGCCCCAGCATTTT.

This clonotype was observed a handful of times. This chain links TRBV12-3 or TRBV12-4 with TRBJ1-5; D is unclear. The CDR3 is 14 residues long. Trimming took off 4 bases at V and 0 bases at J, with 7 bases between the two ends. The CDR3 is CASSWSNSNQPQHF. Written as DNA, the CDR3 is TGTGCCAGCAGTTGGTCGAATAGCAATCAGCCCCAGCATTTT.

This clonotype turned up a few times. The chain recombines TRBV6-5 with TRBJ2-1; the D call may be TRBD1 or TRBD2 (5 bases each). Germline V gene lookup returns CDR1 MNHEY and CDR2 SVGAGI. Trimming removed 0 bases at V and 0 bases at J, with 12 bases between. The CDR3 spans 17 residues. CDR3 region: CASSYSGYGGSYNEQFF. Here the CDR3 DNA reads TGTGCCAGCAGTTACTCCGGATATGGGGGCTCCTACAATGAGCAGTTCTTC.

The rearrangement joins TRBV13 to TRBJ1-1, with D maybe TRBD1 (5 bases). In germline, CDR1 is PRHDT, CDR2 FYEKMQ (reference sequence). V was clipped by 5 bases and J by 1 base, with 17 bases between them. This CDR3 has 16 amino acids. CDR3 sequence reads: CASSPGARDRNTEAFF. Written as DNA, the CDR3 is TGTGCCAGCAGCCCCGGGGCCCGAGATAGGAACACTGAAGCTTTCTTT.

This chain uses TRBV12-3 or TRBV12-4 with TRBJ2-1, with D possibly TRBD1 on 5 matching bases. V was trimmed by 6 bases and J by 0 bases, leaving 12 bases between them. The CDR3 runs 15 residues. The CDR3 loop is CASSPWGGSYNEQFF. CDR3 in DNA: TGTGCCAGCAGCCCTTGGGGCGGCTCCTACAATGAGCAGTTCTTC.

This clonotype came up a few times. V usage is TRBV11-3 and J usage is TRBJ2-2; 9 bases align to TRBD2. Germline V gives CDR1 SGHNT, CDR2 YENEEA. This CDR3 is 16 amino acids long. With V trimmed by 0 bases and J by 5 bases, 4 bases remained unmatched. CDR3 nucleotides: TGTGCCAGCAGCTTAGATCCTAGCGGGGTTACCGGGGAGCTGTTTTTT. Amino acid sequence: CASSLDPSGVTGELFF. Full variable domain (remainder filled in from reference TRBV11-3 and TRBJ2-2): EAGVVQSPRYKIIEKKQPVAFWCNPISGHNTLYWYLQNLGQGPELLIRYENEEAVDDSQLPKDRFSAERLKGVDSTLKIQPAELGDSAVYLCASSLDPSGVTGELFFGEGSRLTVL.

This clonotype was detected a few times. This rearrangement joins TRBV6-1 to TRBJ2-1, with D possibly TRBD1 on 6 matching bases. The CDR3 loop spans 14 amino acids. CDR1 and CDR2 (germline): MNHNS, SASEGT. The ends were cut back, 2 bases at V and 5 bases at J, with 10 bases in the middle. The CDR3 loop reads CASSEFSGDNEQFF. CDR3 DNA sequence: TGTGCCAGCAGTGAATTTTCAGGGGACAATGAGCAGTTCTTC.

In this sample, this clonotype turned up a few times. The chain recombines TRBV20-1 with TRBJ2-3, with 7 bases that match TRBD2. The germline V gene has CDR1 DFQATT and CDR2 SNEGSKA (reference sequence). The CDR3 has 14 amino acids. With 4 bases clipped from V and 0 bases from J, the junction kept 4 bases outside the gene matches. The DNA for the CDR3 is TGCAGTGCTATGATGGGACTAAGCACAGATACGCAGTATTTT. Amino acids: CSAMMGLSTDTQYF.

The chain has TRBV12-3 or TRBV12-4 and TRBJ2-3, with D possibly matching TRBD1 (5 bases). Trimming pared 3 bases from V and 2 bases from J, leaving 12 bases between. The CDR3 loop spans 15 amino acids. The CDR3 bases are TGTGCCAGCAGTTTTCCAGGGTCCCCCACAGATACGCAGTATTTT. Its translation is CASSFPGSPTDTQYF.

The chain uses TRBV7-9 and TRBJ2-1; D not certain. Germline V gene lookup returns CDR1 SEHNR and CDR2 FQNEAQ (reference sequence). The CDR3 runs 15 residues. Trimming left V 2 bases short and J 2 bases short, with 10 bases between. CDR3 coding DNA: TGTGCCAGCAGCTTAAGAAAAGGGACCTACAATGAGCAGTTCTTC. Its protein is CASSLRKGTYNEQFF.

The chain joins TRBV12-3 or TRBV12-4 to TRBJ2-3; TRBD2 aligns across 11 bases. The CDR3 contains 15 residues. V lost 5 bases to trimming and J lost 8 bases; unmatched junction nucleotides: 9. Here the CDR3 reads CASSPLAGGRLTQYF. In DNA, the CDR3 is TGTGCCAGCAGTCCTCTAGCGGGGGGTCGACTTACGCAGTATTTT.

The CDR3 reads CASSHLGQGPLYEQYF. The CDR3 region has the DNA TGTGCCAGCAGCCACCTGGGACAGGGGCCGCTCTACGAGCAGTACTTC. This chain uses TRBV6-6 with TRBJ2-7; TRBD1 matches 10 bases. Germline trimming cut 6 bases from V and 3 bases from J; bases unmatched to any gene: 11. Germline V lookup: CDR1 MNHNY, CDR2 SVGAGI (reference sequence). This CDR3 comprises 16 residues.

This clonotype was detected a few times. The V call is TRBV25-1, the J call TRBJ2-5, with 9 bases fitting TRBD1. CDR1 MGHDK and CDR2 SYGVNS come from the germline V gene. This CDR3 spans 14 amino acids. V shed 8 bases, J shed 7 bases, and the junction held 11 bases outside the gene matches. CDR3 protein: CASARQGVIGTQYF. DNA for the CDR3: TGTGCCAGCGCCAGACAGGGGGTGATCGGGACCCAGTACTTC.

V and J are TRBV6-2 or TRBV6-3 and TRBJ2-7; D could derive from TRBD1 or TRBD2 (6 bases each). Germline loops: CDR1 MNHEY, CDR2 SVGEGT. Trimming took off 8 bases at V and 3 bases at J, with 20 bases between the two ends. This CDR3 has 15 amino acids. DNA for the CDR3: TGTGCCAGCTCCCACGAGAGGGGGGTGTACTACGAGCAGTACGTC. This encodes CASSHERGVYYEQYV.

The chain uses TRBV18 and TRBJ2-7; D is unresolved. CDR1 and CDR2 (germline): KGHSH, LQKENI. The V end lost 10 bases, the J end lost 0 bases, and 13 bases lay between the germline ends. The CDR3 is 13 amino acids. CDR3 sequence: CATLGEASYEQYF. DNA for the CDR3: TGTGCCACCCTAGGAGAGGCCTCCTACGAGCAGTACTTC.

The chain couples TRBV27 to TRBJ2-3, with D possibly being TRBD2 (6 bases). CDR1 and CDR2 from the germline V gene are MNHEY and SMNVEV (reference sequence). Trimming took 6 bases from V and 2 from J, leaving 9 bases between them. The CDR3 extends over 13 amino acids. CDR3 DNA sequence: TGTGCCAGCAGGGAGGGGCACACAGATACGCAGTATTTT. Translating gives CASREGHTDTQYF.

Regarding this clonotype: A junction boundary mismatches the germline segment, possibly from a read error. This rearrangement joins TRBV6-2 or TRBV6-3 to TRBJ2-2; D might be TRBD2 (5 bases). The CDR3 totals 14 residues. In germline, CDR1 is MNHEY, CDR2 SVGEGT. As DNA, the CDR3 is TGTGCCAGCAGTTACGGGCAATCCACCGGGGTGCTGTTTTTT. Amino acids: CASSYGQSTGVLFF.

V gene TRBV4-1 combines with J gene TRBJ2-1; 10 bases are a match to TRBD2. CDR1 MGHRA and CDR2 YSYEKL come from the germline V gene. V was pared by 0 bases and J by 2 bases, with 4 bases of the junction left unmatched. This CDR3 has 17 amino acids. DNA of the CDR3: TGCGCCAGCAGCCAAGATGAAACTAGCGGGGCCTACAATGAGCAGTTCTTC. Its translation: CASSQDETSGAYNEQFF.

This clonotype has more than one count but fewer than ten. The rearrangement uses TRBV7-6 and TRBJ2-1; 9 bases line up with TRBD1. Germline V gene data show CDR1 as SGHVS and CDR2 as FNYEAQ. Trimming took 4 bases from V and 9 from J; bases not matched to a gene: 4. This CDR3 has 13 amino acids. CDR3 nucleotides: TGTGCCAGCAGCTCGGGGACAGGGAGTGAGCAGTTCTTC. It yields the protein CASSSGTGSEQFF.

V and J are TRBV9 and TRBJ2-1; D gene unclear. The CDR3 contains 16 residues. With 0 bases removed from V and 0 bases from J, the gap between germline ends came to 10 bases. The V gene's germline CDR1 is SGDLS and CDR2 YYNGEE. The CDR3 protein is CASSVVFSSSYNEQFF. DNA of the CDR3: TGTGCCAGCAGCGTAGTTTTCAGTAGCTCCTACAATGAGCAGTTCTTC. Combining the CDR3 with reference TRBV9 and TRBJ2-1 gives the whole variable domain DSGVTQTPKHLITATGQRVTLRCSPRSGDLSVYWYQQSLDQGLQFLIQYYNGEERAKGNILERFSAQQFPDLHSELNLSSLELGDSALYFCASSVVFSSSYNEQFFGPGTRLTVL.

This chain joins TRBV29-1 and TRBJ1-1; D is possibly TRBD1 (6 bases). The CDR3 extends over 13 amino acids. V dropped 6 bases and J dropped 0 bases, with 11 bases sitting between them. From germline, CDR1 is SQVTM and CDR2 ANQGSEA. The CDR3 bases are TGCAGCGTCCTGGGACACCTGAACACTGAAGCTTTCTTT. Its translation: CSVLGHLNTEAFF.

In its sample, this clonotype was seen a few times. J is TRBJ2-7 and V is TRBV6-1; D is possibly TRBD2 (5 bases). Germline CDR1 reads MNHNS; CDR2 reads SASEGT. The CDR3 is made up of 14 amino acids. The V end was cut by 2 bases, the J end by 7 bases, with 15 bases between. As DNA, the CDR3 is TGTGCCAGCAGTGAATCTAGCTACCCTTGGGAGCAGTACGTC. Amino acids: CASSESSYPWEQYV.

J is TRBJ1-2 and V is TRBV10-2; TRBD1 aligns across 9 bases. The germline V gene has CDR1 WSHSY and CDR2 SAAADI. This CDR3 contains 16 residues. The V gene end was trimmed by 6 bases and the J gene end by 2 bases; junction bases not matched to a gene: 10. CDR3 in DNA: TGCGCCAGCAGCGGGACAGGGTTTATTACCAACTATGGCTACACCTTC. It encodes CASSGTGFITNYGYTF.

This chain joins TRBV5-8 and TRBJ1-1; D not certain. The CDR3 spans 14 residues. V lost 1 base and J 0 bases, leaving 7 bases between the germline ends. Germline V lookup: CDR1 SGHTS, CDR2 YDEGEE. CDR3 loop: CASSLPRVNTEAFF. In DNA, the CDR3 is TGTGCCAGCAGCTTGCCCAGAGTGAACACTGAAGCTTTCTTT.

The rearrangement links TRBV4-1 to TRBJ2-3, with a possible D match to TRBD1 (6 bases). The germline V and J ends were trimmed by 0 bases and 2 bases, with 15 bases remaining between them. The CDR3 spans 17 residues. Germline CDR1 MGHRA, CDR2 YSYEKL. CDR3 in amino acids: CASSQEPGQGITDTQYF. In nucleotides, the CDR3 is TGCGCCAGCAGCCAAGAACCCGGGCAGGGGATCACAGATACGCAGTATTTT.

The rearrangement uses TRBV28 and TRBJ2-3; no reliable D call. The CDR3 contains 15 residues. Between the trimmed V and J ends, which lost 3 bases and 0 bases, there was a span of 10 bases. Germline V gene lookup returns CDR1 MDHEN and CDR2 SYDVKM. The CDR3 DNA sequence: TGTGCCAGCAGTTTTTTCGACGGCAGCACAGATACGCAGTATTTT. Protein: CASSFFDGSTDTQYF.

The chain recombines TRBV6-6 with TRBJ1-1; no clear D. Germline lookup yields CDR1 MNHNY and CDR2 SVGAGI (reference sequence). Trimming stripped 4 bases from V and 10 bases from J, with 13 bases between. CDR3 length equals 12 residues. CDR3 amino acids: CASSWGGDAAFF. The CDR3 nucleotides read TGTGCCAGCAGTTGGGGTGGGGATGCAGCTTTCTTT.

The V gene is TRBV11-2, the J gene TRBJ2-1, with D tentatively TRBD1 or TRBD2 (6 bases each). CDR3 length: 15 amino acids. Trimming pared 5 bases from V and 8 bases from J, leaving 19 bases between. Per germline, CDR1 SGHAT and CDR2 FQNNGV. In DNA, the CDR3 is TGTGCCAGCAGCCTTATCGGGGGCGCATCATATGAGCAGTTCTTC. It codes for CASSLIGGASYEQFF.